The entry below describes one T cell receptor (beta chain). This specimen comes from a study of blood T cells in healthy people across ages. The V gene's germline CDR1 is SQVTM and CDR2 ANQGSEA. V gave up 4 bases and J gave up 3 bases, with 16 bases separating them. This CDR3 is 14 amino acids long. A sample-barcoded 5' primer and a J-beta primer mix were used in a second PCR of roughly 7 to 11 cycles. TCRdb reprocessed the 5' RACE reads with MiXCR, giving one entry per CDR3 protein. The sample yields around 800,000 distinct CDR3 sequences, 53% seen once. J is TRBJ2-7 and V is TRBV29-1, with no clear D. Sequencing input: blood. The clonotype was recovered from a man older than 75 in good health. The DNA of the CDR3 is TGCAGCGTTGCTTCACAGTTCCCTGACTACGAGCAGTACTTC. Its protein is CSVASQFPDYEQYF.